Listed below are T cell receptor beta chains from one sample, sequenced in a study of T cell changes during pregnancy in multiple sclerosis. Some clones are missing from TCRdb's copy, which holds only in-frame ones; the method was immunoSEQ multiplex PCR. Found here are just over 80,000 clones, roughly 95% of them singletons; the top ten hold more than 0.85%. The sample was peripheral blood, taken in the second trimester of pregnancy. Receptors originate from a female donor with multiple sclerosis, enrolled in a pregnancy study. The CDR3 runs from the conserved cysteine through the conserved F or W. The D gene is left open where the match is weak. Size tells how often a clone was seen (once, few, many) or the class of an expanded clone, and some rows leave it out.

TRBV9	TRBJ1-1	TRBD1	once	CASSPGTGGTEAFF	TGTGCCAGCAGCCCGGGGACAGGGGGCACTGAAGCTTTCTTT
TRBV30	TRBJ1-1	NA	once	CAFGQMNTEAFF	TGTGCCTTCGGACAGATGAACACTGAAGCTTTCTTT
TRBV5-1	TRBJ2-7	TRBD2	NA	CASSSGTSKYEQYF	TGCGCCAGCAGCTCGGGGACTAGCAAGTACGAGCAGTACTTC
TRBV1	TRBJ2-7	NA	NA	CRATSGRASPYEQYF	TGCAGGGCAACTAGCGGGAGGGCCTCACCCTACGAGCAGTACTTC
TRBV5-8	TRBJ2-1	TRBD2	NA	CASSLARLAGGDEQFF	TGTGCCAGCAGCTTGGCTCGACTAGCGGGAGGGGATGAGCAGTTCTTC
TRBV19	TRBJ1-4	TRBD1	NA	CASSKGQGLSVGEKLFF	TGTGCCAGTAGTAAGGGACAGGGGTTGTCTGTCGGTGAAAAACTGTTTTTT
TRBV27	TRBJ1-5	TRBD1	NA	CASSLSGGDLYSNQPQHF	TGTGCCAGCAGTTTATCAGGGGGCGATCTTTATAGCAATCAGCCCCAGCATTTT
TRBV4-1	TRBJ2-7	TRBD1	NA	CASSHQGAGGYEQYF	TGCGCCAGCAGCCACCAGGGGGCAGGCGGTTACGAGCAGTACTTC
TRBV10-1	TRBJ2-5	TRBD2	once	CASSAGLAGKGETQYF	TGCGCCAGCAGTGCGGGACTAGCGGGAAAGGGAGAGACCCAGTACTTC
TRBV28	TRBJ1-1	NA	NA	CASQGQMNTEAFF	TGTGCCAGCCAAGGACAGATGAACACTGAAGCTTTCTTT
TRBV29-1	TRBJ2-1	NA	NA	CSVEQTGLSSYNEQFF	TGCAGCGTTGAACAGACAGGCCTCTCCTCCTACAATGAGCAGTTCTTC
TRBV18	TRBJ2-7	TRBD2	NA	CASSPPRGGINEQYF	TGTGCCAGCTCACCACCACGGGGAGGGATCAACGAGCAGTACTTC
TRBV4-1	TRBJ2-1	TRBD2	NA	CASSHGLAGGNEQFF	TGCGCCAGCAGCCACGGACTAGCGGGAGGCAATGAGCAGTTCTTC
TRBV6-4	TRBJ1-1	NA	NA	CASSDSGVETEAFF	TGTGCCAGCAGTGACTCCGGGGTGGAGACTGAAGCTTTCTTT
TRBV6-1	TRBJ2-1	NA	NA	CASSVGRLATIPDEQFF	TGTGCCAGCAGTGTTGGTAGGCTAGCGACGATTCCGGATGAGCAGTTCTTC
TRBV5-1	TRBJ2-7	NA	once	CASSPGDSVMLEQYF	TGCGCCAGCAGCCCGGGGGACAGCGTGATGTTGGAGCAGTACTTC
TRBV5-1	TRBJ2-7	TRBD1	few	CASSPRTGSYEQYF	TGCGCCAGCAGCCCCAGGACAGGCTCCTACGAGCAGTACTTC
TRBV5-4	TRBJ2-7	TRBD1	NA	CASSLPGQGREQYF	TGTGCCAGCAGCTTGCCGGGACAGGGGAGAGAGCAGTACTTC
TRBV18	TRBJ2-7	TRBD1	once	CASSPPVQGANYEQYF	TGTGCCAGCTCACCACCGGTGCAGGGGGCGAACTACGAGCAGTACTTC
TRBV11-2	TRBJ2-5	NA	NA	CASSSSEGLLRRETQYF	TGTGCCAGCAGCTCTTCCGAAGGACTCCTACGGAGGGAGACCCAGTACTTC
TRBV5-1	TRBJ2-1	TRBD2	NA	CASSFVASGYNEQFF	TGCGCCAGCAGCTTCGTGGCTAGCGGATACAATGAGCAGTTCTTC
TRBV2	TRBJ1-2	NA	NA	CASREMTGYGYTF	TGTGCCAGCAGGGAGATGACAGGCTATGGCTACACCTTC
TRBV10-3	TRBJ2-1	NA	NA	CAISDWGRGSSYNEQFF	TGTGCCATCAGTGATTGGGGAAGGGGAAGCTCCTACAATGAGCAGTTCTTC
TRBV4-1	TRBJ1-1	NA	NA	CASRQDRGTEAFF	TGCGCCAGCAGGCAGGACAGAGGAACTGAAGCTTTCTTT
TRBV7-9	TRBJ2-1	NA	NA	CASSLDAERVASLYNEQFF	TGTGCCAGCAGCTTAGATGCCGAGAGGGTGGCTTCCCTATACAATGAGCAGTTCTTC
TRBV5-4	TRBJ1-2	TRBD1	NA	CASSFRQGWGYTF	TGTGCCAGCAGCTTTAGACAGGGGTGGGGCTACACCTTC
TRBV28	TRBJ2-3	NA	NA	CASSFPFTSTDTQYF	TGTGCCAGCAGTTTCCCTTTTACTAGCACAGATACGCAGTATTTT
TRBV29-1	TRBJ1-4	NA	NA	CSATSRYGLPTSELFF	TGCAGCGCCACGTCGAGGTACGGGTTGCCGACGTCCGAACTGTTTTTT
TRBV6-5	TRBJ1-5	TRBD1	NA	CASTPGTGSNQPQHF	TGTGCCAGCACTCCAGGGACAGGGAGCAATCAGCCCCAGCATTTT
TRBV29-1	TRBJ2-7	TRBD1	NA	CSGQGEYEQYF	TGCAGCGGACAGGGGGAATACGAGCAGTACTTC
TRBV15	TRBJ2-1	TRBD2	once	CATSRDLAGGSYNEQFF	TGTGCCACCAGCAGAGATCTGGCGGGAGGCTCCTACAATGAGCAGTTCTTC
TRBV7-8	TRBJ1-4	NA	NA	CASSKGTNEKLFF	TGTGCCAGCAGCAAGGGGACTAATGAAAAACTGTTTTTT
TRBV28	TRBJ2-1	TRBD2	NA	CASSRPSGRANEQFF	TGTGCCAGCAGCCGACCTAGCGGGAGAGCGAATGAGCAGTTCTTC
TRBV28	TRBJ1-2	TRBD1	NA	CASSFPPGQGNYGYTF	TGTGCCAGCAGTTTCCCCCCGGGACAGGGGAACTATGGCTACACCTTC
TRBV11-2	TRBJ1-4	NA	NA	CASSSSGLGEKLFF	TGTGCCAGCAGCTCGAGCGGGCTCGGTGAAAAACTGTTTTTT
TRBV5-3	TRBJ2-7	TRBD1	NA	CARSRDRGYEQYF	TGTGCCAGAAGCCGGGACAGGGGGTACGAGCAGTACTTC
TRBV7-9	TRBJ2-3	NA	NA	CASSAPTRTDTQYF	TGTGCCAGCAGCGCTCCTACCCGCACAGATACGCAGTATTTT
TRBV4-3	TRBJ2-1	NA	NA	CASSQVVAESSYNEQFF	TGCGCCAGCAGCCAAGTCGTAGCGGAAAGCTCCTACAATGAGCAGTTCTTC
TRBV19	TRBJ1-2	NA	NA	CASSIDRTANYGYTF	TGTGCCAGTAGTATAGATCGAACAGCTAACTATGGCTACACCTTC
TRBV4-2	TRBJ2-7	TRBD2	NA	CASSHLGGTSGASYEQYF	TGTGCCAGCAGCCACTTAGGGGGGACTAGCGGTGCCTCCTACGAGCAGTACTTC
TRBV5-4	TRBJ2-1	TRBD2	few	CASSSTSGRGNEQFF	TGTGCCAGCAGCTCGACTAGCGGGAGGGGCAATGAGCAGTTCTTC
TRBV5-1	TRBJ2-7	TRBD1	NA	CASSLGTGPYEQYF	TGCGCCAGCAGCTTGGGGACAGGTCCCTACGAGCAGTACTTC
TRBV28	TRBJ2-3	NA	once	CASSLWGSSTDTQYF	TGTGCCAGCAGTTTATGGGGCTCTAGCACAGATACGCAGTATTTT
TRBV29-1	TRBJ2-7	TRBD2	NA	CSAAGLAGHEQYF	TGCAGCGCTGCGGGACTAGCGGGGCACGAGCAGTACTTC
TRBV9	TRBJ2-5	TRBD2	NA	CASSVGSSGSQETQYF	TGTGCCAGCAGCGTAGGTAGTAGCGGGAGCCAAGAGACCCAGTACTTC
TRBV9	TRBJ1-3	TRBD1	NA	CASSIQSGQGAFSGNTIYF	TGTGCCAGCAGTATTCAATCGGGACAGGGGGCTTTCTCTGGAAACACCATATATTTT
TRBV7-9	TRBJ1-4	TRBD1	few	CASSSSRGTGTNEKLFF	TGTGCCAGCAGCTCCAGCCGTGGGACAGGTACTAATGAAAAACTGTTTTTT
TRBV19	TRBJ2-2	TRBD1	NA	CASSKRGTVGYTGELFF	TGTGCCAGTAGCAAGAGAGGGACAGTCGGTTACACCGGGGAGCTGTTTTTT
TRBV5-4	TRBJ2-1	NA	NA	CASSLTRQTYNEQFF	TGTGCCAGCAGTCTGACTAGACAAACTTACAATGAGCAGTTCTTC
TRBV5-1	TRBJ2-1	NA	NA	CASSSGQVGGRVNEQFF	TGCGCCAGCAGCTCGGGACAGGTCGGGGGGCGGGTGAATGAGCAGTTCTTC
TRBV2	TRBJ2-7	TRBD2	once	CASRRGLAGYEQYF	TGTGCCAGCAGGAGAGGACTAGCAGGTTACGAGCAGTACTTC
TRBV11-2	TRBJ2-1	NA	few	CASSLAGTFFTYNEQFF	TGTGCCAGCAGCTTAGCGGGAACCTTCTTCACCTACAATGAGCAGTTCTTC
TRBV19	TRBJ1-2	NA	NA	CASSIVAGGFNGYTF	TGTGCCAGTAGTATTGTCGCGGGGGGATTTAATGGCTACACCTTC
TRBV6-1	TRBJ2-1	TRBD2	NA	CASSPTSGSYNEQFF	TGTGCCAGCAGTCCAACTAGCGGGTCCTACAATGAGCAGTTCTTC
TRBV7-9	TRBJ2-1	TRBD1	NA	CASSLAGQETTYNEQFF	TGTGCCAGCAGCTTAGCCGGACAGGAGACTACATACAATGAGCAGTTCTTC
TRBV7-3	TRBJ1-1	NA	few	CASSYRRGTEAFF	TGTGCCAGCAGCTACCGGAGGGGCACTGAAGCTTTCTTT
TRBV27	TRBJ2-7	NA	NA	CASSLCRGRGGCYEQYF	TGTGCCAGCAGTTTATGTCGGGGGAGGGGGGGTTGCTACGAGCAGTACTTC
TRBV9	TRBJ2-1	TRBD1	NA	CASSVANRGNEQFF	TGTGCCAGCAGCGTAGCTAACAGGGGAAATGAGCAGTTCTTC
TRBV30	TRBJ2-5	TRBD1	NA	CAWSHRGGLETQYF	TGTGCCTGGAGCCACCGAGGGGGCTTAGAGACCCAGTACTTC
TRBV29-1	TRBJ2-1	NA	NA	CSVDGGSYNEQFF	TGCAGCGTTGACGGGGGTTCCTACAATGAGCAGTTCTTC